One sample yielded the 24 T cell receptor beta chains listed below, sequenced in a study of blood T cell repertoires in COVID-19 (dated by TCRdb to 2020 to 2021). Receptor libraries were prepared by the immunoSEQ multiplex PCR assay. What TCRdb holds here is the immuneACCESS table cut down to in-frame rearrangements. Part of the clones is not present; checked against another copy, under half of the missing clones reflect an unresolved V gene, and the others are unexplained. This sample gives roughly 290,000 clones in total; about 89% of them show up just once. The top ten clones comprise around 0.84% of the sample. Material: peripheral blood. The receptors were sampled from a man under 40 with acute or convalescent COVID-19.

V is TRBV6-5 and J is TRBJ2-5; 9 bases align to TRBD1. Germline CDR1 and CDR2: MNHEY and SVGAGI. This CDR3 spans 13 amino acids. V shed 8 bases, J shed 0 bases, and the junction held 1 base outside the gene matches. CDR3 sequence reads: CASDRGYQETQYF. CDR3 in DNA: TGTGCCAGCGACAGGGGGTACCAAGAGACCCAGTACTTC.

The gene calls are TRBV12-3 or TRBV12-4 and TRBJ1-2; D gene uncertain. CDR3 size: 12 residues. V lost 6 bases, J lost 4 bases, and 9 bases lay in between. Here the CDR3 reads CASSRTSYGYTF. The CDR3 DNA follows: TGTGCCAGCAGCAGAACAAGCTATGGCTACACCTTC.

This chain connects TRBV6-2 or TRBV6-3 to TRBJ2-3; D remains ambiguous. Per germline, CDR1 MNHEY and CDR2 SVGEGT. This CDR3 comprises 15 residues. V dropped 6 bases and J dropped 0 bases, with 13 bases sitting between them. As DNA, the CDR3 is TGTGCCAGCAGCGATGGCCGTCCTAGCACAGATACGCAGTATTTT. Translating gives CASSDGRPSTDTQYF.

The chain uses TRBV27 and TRBJ1-5; 7 bases are a match to TRBD1. CDR1 is MNHEY, CDR2 SMNVEV, per germline (reference sequence). J gave up 0 bases and V 3 bases, and 8 bases lay outside the gene matches. The CDR3 spans 17 residues. This CDR3 reads CASSLVGTVYSNQPQHF. The CDR3 bases are TGTGCCAGCAGTTTGGTGGGGACAGTTTATAGCAATCAGCCCCAGCATTTT.

The rearrangement joins TRBV10-3 to TRBJ2-1; maybe TRBD2 (6 bases). Germline CDR1 ENHRY, CDR2 SYGVKD. The CDR3 sequence is 17 residues long. Trimming removed 4 bases at V and 0 bases at J, with 16 bases between. CDR3 amino acids: CAISGGEDMVSYNEQFF. CDR3 nucleotide sequence: TGTGCCATCAGTGGGGGGGAGGACATGGTCTCCTACAATGAGCAGTTCTTC.

This sequence joins TRBV10-1 and TRBJ1-1; TRBD1 might be the D (5 bases). CDR1 is WNHNN and CDR2 is SYGVQD in the germline V gene (reference sequence). This CDR3 is built from 16 residues. V was clipped by 4 bases and J by 6 bases, with 21 bases between them. The CDR3 spells CASSGSIGRGYAEAFF. The CDR3 DNA is TGCGCCAGCAGTGGATCCATTGGGAGGGGCTACGCTGAAGCTTTCTTT.

CDR3 region: CASSLVAHSTGELFF. CDR3 DNA sequence: TGTGCCAGCAGCTTAGTCGCACACAGCACCGGGGAGCTGTTTTTT. The chain joins TRBV7-9 to TRBJ2-2; D not certain. This CDR3 has 15 residues. CDR1 is SEHNR and CDR2 is FQNEAQ in the germline V gene (reference sequence). Trimming left V 1 base short and J 4 bases short, with 10 bases between.

The chain combines TRBV9 with TRBJ1-2; 9 bases fit TRBD1. This CDR3 is built from 14 residues. V trimming: 6 bases; J trimming: 7 bases; junction bases outside the gene matches: 10. Germline CDR1 SGDLS, CDR2 YYNGEE. For the CDR3, the DNA is TGTGCCAGCACCAATCAACAGGGGGCTCCTGGCTACACCTTC. Translation: CASTNQQGAPGYTF.

This rearrangement joins TRBV7-2 to TRBJ2-1, with 11 bases aligning to TRBD2. After removal of 6 bases from V and 8 bases from J, the junction contained 6 bases not matched to a gene. This CDR3 is built from 14 residues. Looked up from germline, CDR1 is SGHTA and CDR2 is FQGNSA. CDR3 in amino acids: CASRHSGRVYEQFF. The CDR3 nucleotides read TGTGCCAGCAGACATAGCGGGAGGGTATATGAGCAGTTCTTC.

This sequence joins TRBV5-1 and TRBJ2-7, with 11 nucleotides matching TRBD1. Trimming took 0 bases from V and 6 from J; bases not matched to a gene: 5. Germline V gene sequence: CDR1 SGHRS, CDR2 YFSETQ. This CDR3 comprises 15 residues. The CDR3 protein is CASSLAGTGGSEQYF. The DNA for the CDR3 is TGCGCCAGCAGCTTGGCTGGGACAGGGGGAAGCGAGCAGTACTTC.

The rearrangement links TRBV18 to TRBJ1-1; no clear D gene. Germline loops: CDR1 KGHSH, CDR2 LQKENI. V shed 5 bases and J shed 0 bases, with 7 bases lying between them. The CDR3 is 13 residues long. The CDR3 nucleotides read TGTGCCAGCTCATACGGAGTGAACACTGAAGCTTTCTTT. This translates into CASSYGVNTEAFF.

The chain is built from TRBV5-1 and TRBJ1-5; TRBD1 is a possible D gene (6 bases). V was cut by 0 bases and J by 7 bases, with 8 bases left in between. Germline assignment: CDR1 SGHRS and CDR2 YFSETQ. This CDR3 comprises 13 residues. The CDR3 nucleotides are TGCGCCAGCAGCTTGGCAGGGGACCAGCCCCAGCATTTT. This sequence encodes CASSLAGDQPQHF. The complete variable domain, with remaining parts taken from reference TRBV5-1 and TRBJ1-5, reads KAGVTQTPRYLIKTRGQQVTLSCSPISGHRSVSWYQQTPGQGLQFLFEYFSETQRNKGNFPGRFSGRQFSNSRSEMNVSTLELGDSALYLCASSLAGDQPQHFGDGTRLSIL.

The rearrangement joins TRBV27 to TRBJ2-2; 7 bases align to TRBD1. The V and J ends lost 6 bases and 6 bases, in that order; junction bases with no gene match: 7. The CDR3 spans 14 residues. Germline values: CDR1 MNHEY, CDR2 SMNVEV (reference sequence). The CDR3 DNA follows: TGTGCCAGCAGCCGCCAAGACAGGGCCGGGGAGCTGTTTTTT. Amino acid sequence: CASSRQDRAGELFF.

The chain joins TRBV30 to TRBJ1-6; D unclear. The CDR3 is 15 amino acids. Between the trimmed V and J ends, which lost 4 bases and 6 bases, there was a span of 16 bases. CDR1 is GTSNPN, CDR2 SVGIG, per germline (reference sequence). The CDR3 region has the DNA TGTGCCTGGACTCTAAACTCGGTCCTTAATTCACCCCTCCACTTT. Its translation is CAWTLNSVLNSPLHF.

V is TRBV2 and J is TRBJ1-5; D unresolved. Trimming took off 6 bases at V and 4 bases at J, with 10 bases between the two ends. This CDR3 comprises 13 residues. CDR1 is SNHLY, CDR2 FYNNEI, per germline. CDR3 sequence (DNA): TGTGCCAGCAGGATTATAGAAAATCAGCCCCAGCATTTT. Protein product: CASRIIENQPQHF.

The genes are TRBV4-1 and TRBJ2-7; 10 bases are shared with TRBD1. Germline CDR1 and CDR2: MGHRA and YSYEKL. The CDR3 extends over 16 amino acids. The V segment lost 3 bases and the J segment 5 bases; nucleotides outside the gene matches: 10. DNA of the CDR3: TGCGCCAGCAGCCAGGGGAGGGGGACAGGGGTAAACGAGCAGTACTTC. It encodes CASSQGRGTGVNEQYF.

The V gene is TRBV7-6, the J gene TRBJ2-1; 8 nucleotides line up with TRBD2. J was trimmed by 2 bases and V by 1 base; bases with no gene match: 4. The CDR3 totals 16 residues. Germline V gives CDR1 SGHVS, CDR2 FNYEAQ. CDR3 nucleotide sequence: TGTGCCAGCAGCTTAGAGTCTAGCGGGCCCTACAATGAGCAGTTCTTC. Translation gives CASSLESSGPYNEQFF.

The V gene is TRBV12-5, the J gene TRBJ2-5, with TRBD1 matching over 10 bases. The CDR3 totals 14 residues. Germline loops: CDR1 LGHNT, CDR2 FRNRAP. The V and J ends lost 1 base and 13 bases, in that order; junction bases with no gene match: 9. CDR3 amino acids: CASGLGQGAQGTYF. CDR3 nucleotides: TGTGCTAGTGGTTTGGGACAGGGGGCCCAGGGCACGTACTTC. Together with reference TRBV12-5 and TRBJ2-5, the CDR3 gives the full variable domain: DARVTQTPRHKVTEMGQEVTMRCQPILGHNTVFWYRQTMMQGLELLAYFRNRAPLDDSGMPKDRFSAEMPDATLATLKIQPSEPRDSAVYFCASGLGQGAQGTYFGPGTRLLVL.

The V and J genes are TRBV2 and TRBJ2-1; 8 bases map to TRBD2. The CDR3 is made up of 15 amino acids. CDR1 is SNHLY, CDR2 FYNNEI, per germline. V was pared by 11 bases and J by 8 bases, with 17 bases of the junction left unmatched. CDR3 nucleotides: TGTGCCTCCTCCCAAAGCGGGGGAAGGAGGGATGAGCAGTTCTTC. Translated, it gives CASSQSGGRRDEQFF.

The CDR3 coding sequence is TGTGCCAGCACCCTAGGTAGGGGGCAAGAAAAACTGTTTTTT. This translates into CASTLGRGQEKLFF. The chain carries TRBV28 and TRBJ1-4; 7 bases match TRBD1. From germline, CDR1 is MDHEN and CDR2 SYDVKM. The CDR3 is 14 residues long. Trimming took 7 bases from V and 8 from J; bases not matched to a gene: 10.

CDR3: CASSPLGGGGEKLFF. The CDR3 DNA sequence: TGTGCCAGCAGCCCCCTCGGGGGAGGCGGTGAAAAACTGTTTTTT. V is TRBV7-6 and J is TRBJ1-4; D might be TRBD1 (5 bases). The germline V gene encodes CDR1 SGHVS and CDR2 FNYEAQ. Trimming cost V 5 bases and J 7 bases, with 17 bases left between them. The CDR3 contains 15 residues.

The gene calls are TRBV28 and TRBJ1-2; possible D gene TRBD1, 5 bases. The CDR3 runs 13 residues. Trimming stripped 10 bases from V and 3 bases from J, with 15 bases between. CDR1 and CDR2 (germline): MDHEN, SYDVKM. The CDR3 DNA reads as TGTGCCACAAACCTGCCAGGGCACTATGGCTACACCTTC. Translation: CATNLPGHYGYTF.

The V call is TRBV28, the J call TRBJ1-5; weak D call: TRBD1 (6 bases). Looked up from germline, CDR1 is MDHEN and CDR2 is SYDVKM. The CDR3 consists of 12 residues. V was trimmed by 4 bases and J by 9 bases, leaving 10 bases between them. CDR3 region: CASSSGASPQHF. As DNA, the CDR3 is TGTGCCAGCAGTTCAGGGGCTTCGCCCCAGCATTTT. The variable domain in full, with the rest retrieved from reference TRBV28 and TRBJ1-5, is DVKVTQSSRYLVKRTGEKVFLECVQDMDHENMFWYRQDPGLGLRLIYFSYDVKMKEKGDIPEGYSVSREKKERFSLILESASTNQTSMYLCASSSGASPQHFGDGTRLSIL.

The chain employs TRBV28 and TRBJ2-3, with a tentative D call TRBD2 (5 bases). The CDR3 totals 16 residues. V lost 3 bases to trimming and J lost 0 bases, with 13 bases between them. Germline V CDR1 and CDR2: MDHEN, SYDVKM. The CDR3 protein is CASSLSGIASTDTQYF. DNA of the CDR3: TGTGCCAGCAGTTTGTCCGGGATAGCTAGCACAGATACGCAGTATTTT.